The next 20 T cell receptor beta chains were all read from a single sample in a study of control samples from healthy donors and cancer patients. Using immunoSEQ multiplex PCR, the repertoire was profiled, and TCRdb retains in-frame clones only, with some absent. Here the sample spans tens of thousands of clones, around 87% being singletons. The sample taken for sequencing was PBMCs. All receptors derive from a man in his sixties with head and neck cancer.

As to this clone: This sample includes further DNA sequences coding for the same CDR3. The CDR3 nucleotides read TGTGCCAGCAGTACCTACAGGGGTACCCAAGAGACCCAGTACTTC. It is translated as CASSTYRGTQETQYF. This sequence joins TRBV28 and TRBJ2-5, with 7 bases that match TRBD1. Per germline, CDR1 MDHEN and CDR2 SYDVKM. The CDR3 has 15 amino acids. The junction had 7 bases not matched to a gene; V was cut back by 5 bases and J by 1 base.

The genes are TRBV28 and TRBJ2-7, with D hard to call. The CDR3 loop spans 14 amino acids. Trimming cost V 2 bases and J 2 bases, with 10 bases left between them. Germline V gene data show CDR1 as MDHEN and CDR2 as SYDVKM. CDR3 loop: CASSLPLDPYEQYF. As DNA, the CDR3 is TGTGCCAGCAGTTTACCACTGGACCCCTACGAGCAGTACTTC.

The genes are TRBV7-2 and TRBJ2-2; D possibly corresponds to TRBD2 (6 bases). With 1 base removed from V and 5 bases from J, the gap between germline ends came to 11 bases. CDR1 is SGHTA, CDR2 FQGNSA, per germline. CDR3 length: 15 amino acids. CDR3 protein: CASSLVAEGTGELFF. The DNA of the CDR3 is TGTGCCAGCAGCTTAGTGGCGGAGGGAACCGGGGAGCTGTTTTTT. The full variable domain, completed using reference TRBV7-2 and TRBJ2-2, is GAGVSQSPSNKVTEKGKDVELRCDPISGHTALYWYRQSLGQGLEFLIYFQGNSAPDKSGLPSDRFSAERTGGSVSTLTIQRTQQEDSAVYLCASSLVAEGTGELFFGEGSRLTVL.

V gene TRBV6-5 combines with J gene TRBJ2-3; 7 positions match TRBD1. Germline-derived CDR1 and CDR2 are MNHEY and SVGAGI. V dropped 7 bases and J dropped 1; count of bases not matched to a gene: 5. This CDR3 spans 14 amino acids. The CDR3 DNA sequence: TGTGCCAGCAAGGACAGGAGACGCACAGATACGCAGTATTTT. The encoded protein is CASKDRRRTDTQYF.

The rearrangement links TRBV5-1 to TRBJ1-2, with TRBD1 matching 10 bases. Per germline, CDR1 SGHRS and CDR2 YFSETQ. The CDR3 covers 18 residues. J gave up 5 bases and V 3 bases, and 16 bases lay outside the gene matches. CDR3 region: CASSSITPGQGIGYGYTF. CDR3 DNA: TGCGCCAGCAGCTCCATAACTCCGGGACAGGGGATTGGGTATGGCTACACCTTC.

V is TRBV4-3 and J is TRBJ2-3; no reliable D call. V lost 0 bases and J lost 1, with 11 bases in between. The length of the CDR3 is 16 residues. In germline, CDR1 is LGHNA, CDR2 YSLEER. The CDR3 region is CASSQETARGTDTQYF. CDR3 coding DNA: TGCGCCAGCAGCCAAGAAACCGCCCGGGGCACAGATACGCAGTATTTT.

This clone was picked up one time. V usage is TRBV6-2 or TRBV6-3 and J usage is TRBJ2-1; 8 nucleotides line up with TRBD2. V shed 4 bases, J shed 6 bases, and the junction held 5 bases outside the gene matches. Germline values: CDR1 MNHEY, CDR2 SVGEGT. The CDR3 runs 14 residues. CDR3 amino acids: CASSFGLAGNEQFF. Written as DNA, the CDR3 is TGTGCCAGCAGTTTCGGACTAGCAGGCAATGAGCAGTTCTTC.

This sequence joins TRBV19 and TRBJ2-7; D gene uncertain. Germline V gene lookup returns CDR1 LNHDA and CDR2 SQIVND (reference sequence). This CDR3 is built from 13 residues. V shed 5 bases and J shed 4 bases, with 12 bases lying between them. CDR3 nucleotide sequence: TGTGCCAGTAGTTCCCGATCGACGTACGAGCAGTACTTC. This translates into CASSSRSTYEQYF.

The chain employs TRBV18 and TRBJ1-6; TRBD1 aligns across 7 bases. The CDR3 is 19 residues long. Germline CDR1 reads KGHSH; CDR2 reads LQKENI. Trimming cost V 2 bases and J 0 bases; bases outside gene matches: 10. Here the CDR3 DNA reads TGTGCCAGCTCACCAGAGTATGGGGACAGTAGCTCCTATAATTCACCCCTCCACTTT. Translated: CASSPEYGDSSSYNSPLHF.

J is TRBJ1-6 and V is TRBV5-1; 7 bases agree with TRBD1. The junction had 9 bases not matched to a gene; V was cut back by 4 bases and J by 8 bases. The CDR3 runs 15 residues. CDR1 is SGHRS, CDR2 YFSETQ, per germline. CDR3 nucleotide sequence: TGCGCCAGCAGCAGCGGACAGGAAGGCCATTCACCCCTCCACTTT. Translation: CASSSGQEGHSPLHF.

The chain employs TRBV3-1 (or the pseudogene TRBV3-2) and TRBJ2-7; TRBD1 is a possible D gene (5 bases). The CDR3 loop spans 16 amino acids. Germline loops: CDR1 LGHDT, CDR2 YNNKEL (reference sequence). Trimming took off 0 bases at V and 0 bases at J, with 12 bases between the two ends. CDR3 protein: CASSQDRQGYSYEQYF. Here the CDR3 DNA reads TGTGCCAGCAGCCAAGATCGGCAGGGATACTCCTACGAGCAGTACTTC.

This chain connects TRBV5-1 to TRBJ2-7, with TRBD2 as a possible D gene (6 bases). The V end lost 2 bases, the J end lost 5 bases, and 14 bases lay between the germline ends. Germline CDR1 is SGHRS and CDR2 is YFSETQ. The CDR3 runs 14 residues. The CDR3 region is CASSFSGLTDEQYF. CDR3 coding DNA: TGCGCCAGCAGCTTTAGCGGACTTACCGACGAGCAGTACTTC.

This clone was observed a few times. The V gene is TRBV29-1, the J gene TRBJ1-2, with 8 bases identical to TRBD1. This CDR3 has 13 amino acids. Germline CDR1 and CDR2: SQVTM and ANQGSEA. V shed 7 bases and J 7 bases; nucleotides not matched to a gene: 11. The CDR3 coding sequence is TGCAGCGCCGGGGGACAGGACACCGGTGGCTACACCTTC. This sequence encodes CSAGGQDTGGYTF.

The chain has TRBV28 and TRBJ2-2, with TRBD2 identical over 11 bases. CDR1 is MDHEN and CDR2 is SYDVKM in the germline V gene. The CDR3 sequence is 16 residues long. V dropped 1 base and J dropped 5; count of bases not matched to a gene: 3. The CDR3 region is CASSLFTSGSTGELFF. The CDR3 DNA reads as TGTGCCAGCAGTTTATTCACTAGCGGGAGTACCGGGGAGCTGTTTTTT.

This rearrangement joins TRBV4-2 to TRBJ2-7, with TRBD1 identical over 7 bases. CDR1 LGHNA and CDR2 YNFKEQ come from the germline V gene. Trimming took 1 base from V and 5 from J; bases not matched to a gene: 8. The CDR3 has 15 amino acids. The CDR3 reads CASSQGRTGDHEQYF. CDR3 nucleotide sequence: TGTGCCAGCAGCCAAGGTCGTACAGGGGATCACGAGCAGTACTTC.

CDR3 protein: CASSLTGLQETQYF. Written as DNA, the CDR3 is TGTGCCAGCAGCTTAACGGGCCTCCAAGAGACCCAGTACTTC. The chain recombines TRBV7-3 with TRBJ2-5; no definite D call. Deletions cut 0 bases from V and 1 base from J, with 6 bases between. Germline CDR1 SGHTA, CDR2 FQGTGA. The CDR3 totals 14 residues. The complete variable domain, with remaining parts taken from reference TRBV7-3 and TRBJ2-5, reads GAGVSQTPSNKVTEKGKYVELRCDPISGHTALYWYRQSLGQGPEFLIYFQGTGAADDSGLPNDRFFAVRPEGSVSTLKIQRTERGDSAVYLCASSLTGLQETQYFGPGTRLLVL.

The J gene is TRBJ1-3, the V gene TRBV6-1; 10 bases map to TRBD1. The CDR3 runs 16 residues. Per the germline V gene, CDR1 is MNHNS and CDR2 is SASEGT. V lost 0 bases and J lost 3; bases outside the gene matches: 2. CDR3 in amino acids: CASSEATGGFGNTIYF. The CDR3 bases are TGTGCCAGCAGTGAAGCGACAGGGGGCTTTGGAAACACCATATATTTT.

This clone occurred a few times. CDR3 loop: CATEDRGTETQYF. CDR3 in DNA: TGTGCCACCGAGGACAGGGGAACAGAGACCCAGTACTTC. The chain recombines TRBV6-6 with TRBJ2-5; 9 bases are shared with TRBD1. Germline trimming cut 10 bases from V and 4 bases from J; bases unmatched to any gene: 7. The CDR3 totals 13 residues. From germline, CDR1 is MNHNY and CDR2 SVGAGI (reference sequence).

The chain is built from TRBV20-1 and TRBJ2-7; D is possibly TRBD1 or TRBD2 (6 bases each). The V end lost 6 bases, the J end lost 10 bases, and 16 bases lay between the germline ends. CDR1 and CDR2 (germline): DFQATT, SNEGSKA (reference sequence). The CDR3 spans 11 residues. The CDR3 sequence is CSASGWGAQYF. Written as DNA, the CDR3 is TGCAGTGCATCAGGGTGGGGGGCTCAGTACTTC.

Relative to its sample, this clone is medium-sized. The chain recombines TRBV4-2 with TRBJ1-6; D might be TRBD1 (5 bases). Germline assignment: CDR1 LGHNA and CDR2 YNFKEQ. There are 15 residues in the CDR3. Trimming stripped 6 bases from V and 4 bases from J, with 13 bases between. DNA of the CDR3: TGTGCCAGCAGGGGGGGAGTTTTATATAATTCACCCCTCCACTTT. Translated: CASRGGVLYNSPLHF.